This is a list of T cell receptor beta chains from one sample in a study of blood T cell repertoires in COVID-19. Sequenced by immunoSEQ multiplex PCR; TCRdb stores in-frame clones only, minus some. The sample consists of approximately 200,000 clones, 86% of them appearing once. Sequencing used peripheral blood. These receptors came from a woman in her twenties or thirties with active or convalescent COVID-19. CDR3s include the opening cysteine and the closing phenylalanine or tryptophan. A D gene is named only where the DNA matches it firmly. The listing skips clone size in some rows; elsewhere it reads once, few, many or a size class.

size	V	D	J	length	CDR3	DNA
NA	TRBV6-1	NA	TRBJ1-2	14	CASSEVGTSRGYTF	TGTGCCAGCAGTGAAGTCGGGACATCGCGCGGCTACACCTTC
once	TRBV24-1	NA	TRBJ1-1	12	CANNRDTRGAFF	TGTGCCAACAACCGGGACACTCGAGGAGCTTTCTTT
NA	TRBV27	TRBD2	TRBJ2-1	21	CASSLNHPGLAGEFSYNEQFF	TGTGCCAGCAGTTTAAACCATCCGGGACTAGCGGGAGAATTCTCCTACAATGAGCAGTTCTTC
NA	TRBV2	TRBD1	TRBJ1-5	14	CASSVRQGNQPQHF	TGTGCCAGCAGTGTACGACAGGGGAATCAGCCCCAGCATTTT
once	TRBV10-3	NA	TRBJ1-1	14	CAIRSVASGTEAFF	TGTGCCATCCGATCCGTCGCTTCGGGCACTGAAGCTTTCTTT
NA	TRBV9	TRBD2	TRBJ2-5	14	CASSVGLAEETQYF	TGTGCCAGCAGCGTGGGACTAGCGGAAGAGACCCAGTACTTC
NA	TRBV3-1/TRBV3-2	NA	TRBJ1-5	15	CASSQDRGRNQPQHF	TGTGCCAGCAGCCAAGATCGAGGGCGCAATCAGCCCCAGCATTTT
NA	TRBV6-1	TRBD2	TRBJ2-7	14	CASSEVGGRYEQYF	TGTGCCAGCAGTGAAGTGGGGGGGAGATACGAGCAGTACTTC
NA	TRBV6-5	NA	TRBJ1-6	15	CASSYRGGDNSPLHF	TGTGCCAGCAGTTACAGAGGGGGGGATAATTCACCCCTCCACTTT
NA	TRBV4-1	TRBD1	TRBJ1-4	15	CASSQERTGNEKLFF	TGCGCCAGCAGCCAAGAACGGACAGGGAATGAAAAACTGTTTTTT
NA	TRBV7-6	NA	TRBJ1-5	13	CASSLAPGQPQHF	TGTGCCAGCAGCTTAGCTCCAGGGCAGCCCCAGCATTTT
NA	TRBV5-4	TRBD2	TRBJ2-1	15	CASSLALAGNNEQFF	TGTGCCAGCAGCTTGGCTCTAGCGGGGAACAATGAGCAGTTCTTC
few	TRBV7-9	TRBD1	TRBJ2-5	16	CASSQGTGVLQETQYF	TGTGCCAGCAGCCAAGGGACAGGGGTATTACAAGAGACCCAGTACTTC
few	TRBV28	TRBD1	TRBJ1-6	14	CASISGQGYSPLHF	TGTGCCAGCATCTCAGGACAGGGGTATTCACCCCTCCACTTT
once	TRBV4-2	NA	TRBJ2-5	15	CASSQDPSRQETQYF	TGTGCCAGCAGCCAAGACCCGAGTCGGCAAGAGACCCAGTACTTC
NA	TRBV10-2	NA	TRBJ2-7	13	CASRRHRSYEQYF	TGCGCCAGCAGGCGACATCGCTCCTACGAGCAGTACTTC
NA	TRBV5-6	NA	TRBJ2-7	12	CASSGGVREQYF	TGTGCCAGCAGCGGCGGGGTGCGCGAGCAGTACTTC
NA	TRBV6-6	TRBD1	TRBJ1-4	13	CASMTGSNEKLFF	TGTGCCAGCATGACAGGGTCTAATGAAAAACTGTTTTTT
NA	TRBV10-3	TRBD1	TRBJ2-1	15	CAISLGTVSYNEQFF	TGTGCCATCAGCCTAGGGACAGTCTCCTACAATGAGCAGTTCTTC